This T cell receptor beta chain was retrieved from a study of shared clonotypes between healthy human individuals. Overall study findings and caveats: A reduction in generation probabilities was seen for non-shared clonotypes relative to those shared by all four donors. Rarefaction showed sorted-subset sequencing was incomplete despite large depth.

Germline trimming cut 2 bases from V and 9 bases from J; bases unmatched to any gene: 4. Per germline, CDR1 WSHSY and CDR2 SAAADI. The CDR3 is 13 amino acids. The naive CD8 fraction comprised CD45RO-negative cells positively selected for CCR7 and excluded terminally differentiated effector memory CD45RA+ cells. Execution of the assay was at deep level. TCRdb's copy holds only in-frame clones and misses some; the assay was immunoSEQ multiplex PCR. Altogether around 2,000,000 clones are present, about 93% being singletons, with the ten largest covering about 1.8%. Concerning this clone itself: Antigen specificity is unknown.

This sequence joins TRBV10-2 and TRBJ2-5; 9 bases align to TRBD1. The TCR was taken from a man aged 18-30 years in good health. Some clones in this sample may be carry-over from other donors' samples. Sequencing was done on a sample of naive CD8+ T cells from PBMCs. This chain's CDR3 is CASSERQGVPQYF. CDR3 in DNA: TGCGCCAGCAGTGAGCGACAGGGGGTGCCCCAGTACTTC.